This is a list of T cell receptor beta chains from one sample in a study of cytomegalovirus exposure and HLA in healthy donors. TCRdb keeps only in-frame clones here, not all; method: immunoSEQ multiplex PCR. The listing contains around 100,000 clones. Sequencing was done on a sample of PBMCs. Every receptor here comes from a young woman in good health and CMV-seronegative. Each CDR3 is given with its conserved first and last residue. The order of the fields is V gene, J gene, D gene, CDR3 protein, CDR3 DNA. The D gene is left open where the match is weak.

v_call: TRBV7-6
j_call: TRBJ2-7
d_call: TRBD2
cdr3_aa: CASSSYPRSGGTYEQYF
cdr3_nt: TGTGCCAGCAGCTCATATCCGAGGAGCGGGGGGACCTACGAGCAGTACTTC

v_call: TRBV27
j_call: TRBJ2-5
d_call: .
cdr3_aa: CASSYQEAQYF
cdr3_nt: TGTGCCAGCAGTTACCAAGAGGCCCAGTACTTC

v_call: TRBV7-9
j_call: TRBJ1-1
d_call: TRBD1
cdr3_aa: CASSSWDRNTEAFF
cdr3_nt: TGTGCCAGCAGCTCGTGGGACAGAAACACTGAAGCTTTCTTT

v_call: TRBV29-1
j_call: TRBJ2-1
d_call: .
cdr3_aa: CSVARELNNEQFF
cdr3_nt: TGCAGCGTTGCCCGGGAGCTAAACAATGAGCAGTTCTTC

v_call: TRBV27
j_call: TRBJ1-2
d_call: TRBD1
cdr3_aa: CASSPNRGQIYGYTF
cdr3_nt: TGTGCCAGCAGTCCCAACAGGGGGCAGATTTATGGCTACACCTTC

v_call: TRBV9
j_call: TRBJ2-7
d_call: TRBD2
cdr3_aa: CASSEGLAERSSYEQYF
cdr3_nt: TGTGCCAGCAGCGAGGGACTAGCGGAAAGGAGCTCCTACGAGCAGTACTTC

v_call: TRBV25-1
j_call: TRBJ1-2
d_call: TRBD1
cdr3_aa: CASSVGQGVRGYTF
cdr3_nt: TGTGCCAGCAGTGTTGGACAGGGTGTACGTGGCTACACCTTC

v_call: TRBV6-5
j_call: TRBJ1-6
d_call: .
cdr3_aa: CASSWRATDSPLHF
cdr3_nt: TGTGCCAGCAGTTGGAGGGCAACTGATTCACCCCTCCACTTT

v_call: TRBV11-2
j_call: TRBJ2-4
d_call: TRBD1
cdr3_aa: CASSFLDRAAKNIQYF
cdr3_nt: TGTGCCAGCAGCTTTCTCGACAGGGCTGCCAAAAACATTCAGTACTTC

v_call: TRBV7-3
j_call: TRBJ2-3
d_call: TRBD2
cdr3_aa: CASSPLAGAVTDTQYF
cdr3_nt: TGTGCCAGCAGCCCGCTAGCGGGGGCAGTTACAGATACGCAGTATTTT

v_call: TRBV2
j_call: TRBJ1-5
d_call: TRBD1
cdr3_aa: CASSQTGKQPQHF
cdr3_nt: TGTGCCAGCAGTCAGACAGGGAAACAGCCCCAGCATTTT

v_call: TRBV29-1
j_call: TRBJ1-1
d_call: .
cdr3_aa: CSVELGRGQTEAFF
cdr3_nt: TGCAGCGTTGAACTCGGTAGGGGTCAAACTGAAGCTTTCTTT

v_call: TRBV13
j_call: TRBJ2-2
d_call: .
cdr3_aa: CASTTQPGELFF
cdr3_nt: TGTGCCAGCACGACACAGCCCGGGGAGCTGTTTTTT

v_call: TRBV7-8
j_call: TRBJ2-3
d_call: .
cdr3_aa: CASSFRLARDTQYF
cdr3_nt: TGTGCCAGCAGCTTTAGGCTAGCAAGGGATACGCAGTATTTT

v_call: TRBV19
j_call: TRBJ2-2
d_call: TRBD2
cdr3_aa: CASSNPVREGRTGELFF
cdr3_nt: TGTGCCAGTAGTAACCCCGTGCGGGAGGGCCGCACCGGGGAGCTGTTTTTT

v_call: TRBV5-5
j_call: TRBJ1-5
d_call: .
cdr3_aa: CASSLGGGLNQPQHF
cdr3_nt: TGTGCCAGCAGCTTGGGTGGAGGACTAAATCAGCCCCAGCATTTT

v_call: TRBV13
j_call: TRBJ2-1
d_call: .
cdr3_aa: CASSLLGGVMQFF
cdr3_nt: TGTGCCAGCAGCCTACTAGGGGGGGTGATGCAGTTCTTC

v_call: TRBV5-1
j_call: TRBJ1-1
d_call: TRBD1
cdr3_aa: CASSVNTGVTEAFF
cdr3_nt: TGCGCCAGCAGCGTGAACACAGGGGTCACTGAAGCTTTCTTT

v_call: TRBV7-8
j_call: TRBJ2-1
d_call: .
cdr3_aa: CASSTSLEDEQFF
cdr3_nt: TGTGCCAGCAGCACTTCACTAGAGGATGAGCAGTTCTTC

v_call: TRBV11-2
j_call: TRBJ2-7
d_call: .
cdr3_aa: CASSATTRVAETYEQYF
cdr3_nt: TGTGCCAGCAGTGCTACTACGAGGGTAGCGGAGACCTACGAGCAGTACTTC

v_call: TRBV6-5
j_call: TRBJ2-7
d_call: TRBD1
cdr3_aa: CASSGQGLPYEQYF
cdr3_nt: TGTGCCAGCAGCGGACAGGGCCTTCCCTACGAGCAGTACTTC

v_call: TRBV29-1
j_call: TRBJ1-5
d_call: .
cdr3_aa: CSVVARYSNQPQHF
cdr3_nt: TGCAGCGTTGTGGCCAGGTATAGCAATCAGCCCCAGCATTTT

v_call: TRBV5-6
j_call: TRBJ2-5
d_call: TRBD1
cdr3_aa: CASSASTGGRETQYF
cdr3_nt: TGTGCCAGCAGTGCTTCAACAGGGGGGCGGGAGACCCAGTACTTC

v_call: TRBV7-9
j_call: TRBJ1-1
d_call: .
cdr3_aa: CASTSFDSENTEAFF
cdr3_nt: TGTGCCAGCACCTCCTTCGACAGTGAGAACACTGAAGCTTTCTTT

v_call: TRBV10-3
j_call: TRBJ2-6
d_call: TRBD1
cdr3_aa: CAISATGAGANVLTF
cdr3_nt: TGTGCCATCAGCGCGACAGGGGCTGGGGCCAACGTCCTGACTTTC

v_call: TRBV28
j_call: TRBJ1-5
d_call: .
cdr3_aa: CASSLNPQRNQPQHF
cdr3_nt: TGTGCCAGCAGTTTAAATCCCCAGAGGAATCAGCCCCAGCATTTT

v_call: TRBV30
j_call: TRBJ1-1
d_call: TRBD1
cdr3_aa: CAWTGTGGKAFF
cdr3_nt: TGTGCCTGGACCGGGACAGGGGGGAAAGCTTTCTTT

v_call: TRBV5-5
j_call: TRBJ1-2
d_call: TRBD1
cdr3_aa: CASSLGGQRTNYGYTF
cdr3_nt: TGTGCCAGCAGCTTGGGGGGACAGCGAACTAACTATGGCTACACCTTC

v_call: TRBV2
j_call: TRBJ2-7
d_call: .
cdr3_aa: CASSYSYEQYF
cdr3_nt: TGTGCCAGCAGTTACAGCTACGAGCAGTACTTC

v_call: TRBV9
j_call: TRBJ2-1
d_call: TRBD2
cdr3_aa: CASSALAGGDNEQFF
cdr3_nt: TGTGCCAGCAGCGCTCTAGCGGGAGGGGACAATGAGCAGTTCTTC

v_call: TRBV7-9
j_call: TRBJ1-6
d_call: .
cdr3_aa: CASSSYVSSYNSPLHF
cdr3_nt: TGTGCCAGCAGTTCCTACGTGAGCTCCTATAATTCACCCCTCCACTTT

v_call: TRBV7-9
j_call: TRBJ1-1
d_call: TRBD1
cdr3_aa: CASSLQGDPEAFF
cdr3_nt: TGTGCCAGCAGCTTACAGGGGGACCCTGAAGCTTTCTTT

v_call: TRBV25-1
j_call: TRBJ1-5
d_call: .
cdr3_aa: CASTEGGFEQPQHF
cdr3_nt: TGTGCCAGCACCGAAGGCGGCTTTGAGCAGCCCCAGCATTTT

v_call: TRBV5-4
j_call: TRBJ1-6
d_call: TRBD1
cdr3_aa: CASSTSQGAYSPLHF
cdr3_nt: TGTGCCAGCAGCACCTCACAGGGGGCATACTCACCCCTCCACTTT

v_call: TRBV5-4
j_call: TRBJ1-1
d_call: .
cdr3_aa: CASSSSSAEAFF
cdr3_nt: TGTGCCAGCAGCTCGAGCAGCGCTGAAGCTTTCTTT

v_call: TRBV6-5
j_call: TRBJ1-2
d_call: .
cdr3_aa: CASSFAEGLGYTF
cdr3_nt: TGTGCCAGCAGCTTTGCGGAGGGGTTGGGCTACACCTTC

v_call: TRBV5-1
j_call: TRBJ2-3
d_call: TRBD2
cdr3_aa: CASSFRTSVSTDTQYF
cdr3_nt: TGCGCCAGCAGCTTCAGGACTAGCGTGAGCACAGATACGCAGTATTTT

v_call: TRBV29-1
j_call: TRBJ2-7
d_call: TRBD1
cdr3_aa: CSVRRQGETQAYEQYF
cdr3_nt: TGCAGCGTTAGGAGGCAGGGGGAAACACAGGCCTACGAGCAGTACTTC

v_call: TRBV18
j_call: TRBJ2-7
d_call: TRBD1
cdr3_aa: CASSPETGGEEQYF
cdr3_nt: TGTGCCAGCTCGCCGGAGACAGGGGGCGAGGAGCAGTACTTC

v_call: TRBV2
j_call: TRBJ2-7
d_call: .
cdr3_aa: CASIKGYEQYF
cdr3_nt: TGTGCCAGCATTAAGGGGTACGAGCAGTACTTC

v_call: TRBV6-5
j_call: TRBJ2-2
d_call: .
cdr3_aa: CMASDSYTGELFF
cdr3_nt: TGTATGGCTAGTGACAGTTACACCGGGGAGCTGTTTTTT

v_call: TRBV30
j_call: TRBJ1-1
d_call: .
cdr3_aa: CAWSSLGDMNTEAFF
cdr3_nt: TGTGCCTGGAGTAGCCTGGGAGATATGAACACTGAAGCTTTCTTT

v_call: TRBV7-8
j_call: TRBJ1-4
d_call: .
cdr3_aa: CASSLIKEKLFF
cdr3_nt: TGTGCCAGCAGCTTAATCAAAGAAAAACTGTTTTTT

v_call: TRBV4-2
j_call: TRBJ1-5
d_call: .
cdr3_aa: CASSQGVNQPQHF
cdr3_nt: TGTGCCAGCAGCCAGGGAGTTAATCAGCCCCAGCATTTT

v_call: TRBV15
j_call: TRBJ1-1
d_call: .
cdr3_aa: CATSRVGGLNTEAFF
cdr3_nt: TGTGCCACCAGCAGAGTCGGAGGGTTGAACACTGAAGCTTTCTTT

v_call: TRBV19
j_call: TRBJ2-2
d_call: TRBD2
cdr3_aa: CASSILAGGHTGELFF
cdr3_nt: TGTGCCAGTAGTATTTTGGCGGGAGGGCACACCGGGGAGCTGTTTTTT

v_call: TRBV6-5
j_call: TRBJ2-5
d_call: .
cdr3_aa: CASVGLGETQYF
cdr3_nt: TGTGCCTCGGTGGGGCTGGGAGAGACCCAGTACTTC

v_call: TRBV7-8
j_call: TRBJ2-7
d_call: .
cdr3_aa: CASSFPGDITYEQYF
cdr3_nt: TGTGCCAGCAGCTTTCCCGGGGACATTACCTACGAGCAGTACTTC

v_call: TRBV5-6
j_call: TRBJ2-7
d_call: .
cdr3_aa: CASSWGETGILIEQYF
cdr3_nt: TGTGCCAGCAGCTGGGGGGAGACAGGGATTCTTATCGAGCAGTACTTC

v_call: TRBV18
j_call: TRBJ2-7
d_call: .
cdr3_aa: CASSPRSTTFYEQYF
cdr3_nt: TGTGCCAGCTCACCACGCTCAACTACTTTCTACGAGCAGTACTTC

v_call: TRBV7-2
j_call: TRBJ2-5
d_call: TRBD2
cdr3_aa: CASSLAGLQETQYF
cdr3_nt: TGTGCCAGCAGCTTAGCGGGACTACAAGAGACCCAGTACTTC

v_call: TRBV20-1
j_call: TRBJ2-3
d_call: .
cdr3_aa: CSLNEWDTQYF
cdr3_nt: TGCAGCCTCAACGAGTGGGATACGCAGTATTTT

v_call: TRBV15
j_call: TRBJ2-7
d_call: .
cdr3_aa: CATSRDLTGPYEQYF
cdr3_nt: TGTGCCACCAGCAGAGATCTAACAGGGCCTTACGAGCAGTACTTC